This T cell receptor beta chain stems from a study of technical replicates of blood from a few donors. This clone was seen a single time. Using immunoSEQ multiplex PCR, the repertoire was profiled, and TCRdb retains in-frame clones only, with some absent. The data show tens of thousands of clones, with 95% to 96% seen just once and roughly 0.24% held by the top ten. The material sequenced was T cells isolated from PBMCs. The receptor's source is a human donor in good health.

The CDR3 coding sequence is TGTGCCAGCAGCCAATATGGTCGGGGGGGGCCCGGGGAGCTGTTTTTT. It yields the protein CASSQYGRGGPGELFF. The chain has TRBV4-2 and TRBJ2-2; 8 positions match TRBD2. The CDR3 consists of 16 residues. J lost 6 bases, V lost 2 bases, and 8 bases had no gene match. CDR1 is LGHNA and CDR2 is YNFKEQ in the germline V gene.